These T cell receptor beta chains were read from a single sample in a study of cytomegalovirus exposure and HLA in healthy donors. Sequenced by immunoSEQ multiplex PCR; TCRdb stores in-frame clones only, minus some. The sample has about 180,000 clones; 77% are singletons. Sequenced sample: PBMCs. Receptors originate from a man younger than 35 in good health and CMV-seronegative. CDR3s include the opening cysteine and the closing phenylalanine or tryptophan. Each record gives: V gene, clone size, D gene, J gene, CDR3 protein, CDR3 DNA. The D gene is left open where the match is weak. Not every row has a clone size; where given, it reads once, few, many or a size class.

V: TRBV5-4
size: few
D: -
J: TRBJ1-5
CDR3: CASSLAHGRQPQHF
DNA: TGTGCCAGCAGCTTGGCCCATGGGAGACAGCCCCAGCATTTT

V: TRBV7-2
size: once
D: -
J: TRBJ2-1
CDR3: CASSLRAWGGDNEQFF
DNA: TGTGCCAGCAGCTTAAGGGCTTGGGGAGGTGACAATGAGCAGTTCTTC

V: TRBV6-6
size: -
D: TRBD2
J: TRBJ2-1
CDR3: CASRGLGDEQFF
DNA: TGTGCCAGCAGGGGACTAGGAGATGAGCAGTTCTTC

V: TRBV5-8
size: -
D: TRBD1
J: TRBJ1-5
CDR3: CASSPPIPGQGAGQPQHF
DNA: TGTGCCAGCAGCCCCCCCATCCCGGGACAGGGGGCCGGTCAGCCCCAGCATTTT

V: TRBV4-3
size: -
D: TRBD1
J: TRBJ1-1
CDR3: CASSPGLGQVDLNTEAFF
DNA: TGCGCCAGCAGCCCCGGGCTGGGACAGGTCGACTTGAACACTGAAGCTTTCTTT

V: TRBV4-2
size: few
D: TRBD2
J: TRBJ2-3
CDR3: CASSQDFSGGPSTDTQYF
DNA: TGTGCCAGCAGCCAAGATTTCTCGGGGGGGCCTAGCACAGATACGCAGTATTTT

V: TRBV6-5
size: -
D: -
J: TRBJ2-4
CDR3: CASSYSGVAKNIQYF
DNA: TGTGCCAGCAGTTACTCAGGAGTGGCCAAAAACATTCAGTACTTC

V: TRBV29-1
size: -
D: -
J: TRBJ2-5
CDR3: CSSGGDYQETQYF
DNA: TGCAGCAGTGGTGGGGACTACCAAGAGACCCAGTACTTC

V: TRBV30
size: -
D: TRBD2
J: TRBJ2-5
CDR3: CAWSVGGGRETQYF
DNA: TGTGCCTGGAGTGTCGGGGGGGGGAGAGAGACCCAGTACTTC

V: TRBV6-5
size: -
D: -
J: TRBJ1-3
CDR3: CATSGSGNTIYF
DNA: TGTGCCACCTCAGGCTCTGGAAACACCATATATTTT

V: TRBV27
size: -
D: TRBD2
J: TRBJ2-7
CDR3: CASRQRGSSYEQYF
DNA: TGTGCCAGCAGGCAGCGGGGGAGCTCCTACGAGCAGTACTTC

V: TRBV6-6
size: -
D: -
J: TRBJ1-5
CDR3: CASSSGPGINQPQHF
DNA: TGTGCCAGCAGTTCAGGTCCAGGGATCAATCAGCCCCAGCATTTT

V: TRBV27
size: once
D: -
J: TRBJ1-1
CDR3: CASSFLETSGDTEAFF
DNA: TGTGCCAGCAGTTTTCTCGAGACTAGCGGGGACACTGAAGCTTTCTTT

V: TRBV6-5
size: -
D: -
J: TRBJ2-5
CDR3: CASSYSRFGETQYF
DNA: TGTGCCAGCAGTTACTCCCGTTTCGGAGAGACCCAGTACTTC

V: TRBV19
size: -
D: -
J: TRBJ1-1
CDR3: CASSFKSGLLNTEAFF
DNA: TGTGCCAGTAGTTTTAAGTCCGGTCTATTGAACACTGAAGCTTTCTTT

V: TRBV13
size: -
D: TRBD1
J: TRBJ2-7
CDR3: CASSWPGGEQYF
DNA: TGTGCCAGCAGCTGGCCAGGGGGCGAGCAGTACTTC

V: TRBV4-3
size: -
D: TRBD1
J: TRBJ1-1
CDR3: CASSQVTGVYTEAFF
DNA: TGCGCCAGCAGCCAGGTAACAGGGGTGTACACTGAAGCTTTCTTT

V: TRBV19
size: -
D: -
J: TRBJ1-5
CDR3: CASSRAWDQPQHF
DNA: TGTGCCAGTAGTAGGGCGTGGGATCAGCCCCAGCATTTT

V: TRBV30
size: -
D: TRBD2
J: TRBJ2-6
CDR3: CAWNREGSGANVLTF
DNA: TGTGCCTGGAATCGGGAGGGCTCTGGGGCCAACGTCCTGACTTTC

V: TRBV28
size: once
D: TRBD2
J: TRBJ2-1
CDR3: CASSLPGEGGGGEQFF
DNA: TGTGCCAGCAGCCTTCCCGGGGAGGGTGGCGGGGGTGAGCAGTTCTTC

V: TRBV19
size: -
D: TRBD1
J: TRBJ1-1
CDR3: CASSVQGAGAFF
DNA: TGTGCCAGTAGCGTACAGGGGGCGGGGGCTTTCTTT

V: TRBV30
size: -
D: TRBD1
J: TRBJ1-2
CDR3: CAWSTQKLYRGGYTF
DNA: TGTGCCTGGAGTACTCAAAAATTGTACAGGGGTGGCTACACCTTC

V: TRBV30
size: -
D: -
J: TRBJ1-1
CDR3: CAWETAGKREAFF
DNA: TGTGCCTGGGAGACAGCGGGGAAACGGGAAGCTTTCTTT

V: TRBV6-1
size: -
D: -
J: TRBJ2-6
CDR3: CASIPQGSGANVLTF
DNA: TGTGCCAGCATCCCCCAGGGATCTGGGGCCAACGTCCTGACTTTC

V: TRBV18
size: -
D: -
J: TRBJ1-1
CDR3: CASSPPKGTEAFF
DNA: TGTGCCAGCTCACCACCTAAGGGGACTGAAGCTTTCTTT

V: TRBV30
size: once
D: -
J: TRBJ1-2
CDR3: CAWRTREYF
DNA: TGTGCCTGGAGGACCCGGGAGTACTTC

V: TRBV4-2
size: few
D: -
J: TRBJ2-5
CDR3: CASSQELARKTQYF
DNA: TGTGCCAGCAGCCAGGAACTAGCACGAAAGACCCAGTACTTC

V: TRBV4-3
size: -
D: TRBD2
J: TRBJ2-1
CDR3: CASSQSAGGPYNEQFF
DNA: TGCGCCAGCAGCCAATCAGCGGGGGGGCCTTACAATGAGCAGTTCTTC

V: TRBV14
size: few
D: -
J: TRBJ2-1
CDR3: CASSQGRYYNEQFF
DNA: TGTGCCAGCAGCCAAGGGCGGTATTACAATGAGCAGTTCTTC

V: TRBV11-2
size: -
D: -
J: TRBJ2-7
CDR3: CASSLRAGRYEQYF
DNA: TGTGCCAGCAGCTTAAGGGCAGGGCGTTACGAGCAGTACTTC

V: TRBV7-9
size: -
D: -
J: TRBJ2-2
CDR3: CASSPPAGIAGELFF
DNA: TGTGCCAGCAGCCCCCCGGCGGGTATCGCCGGGGAGCTGTTTTTT

V: TRBV2
size: -
D: -
J: TRBJ2-1
CDR3: CASSEQGGPREQFF
DNA: TGTGCCAGCAGTGAACAAGGAGGGCCGCGGGAGCAGTTCTTC

V: TRBV9
size: -
D: -
J: TRBJ1-3
CDR3: CASSALRGSRNTIYF
DNA: TGTGCCAGCAGCGCCCTAAGGGGGAGCCGAAACACCATATATTTT

V: TRBV7-8
size: -
D: TRBD2
J: TRBJ2-5
CDR3: CASSLGLAGGLPQETQYF
DNA: TGTGCCAGCAGCCTTGGACTAGCGGGGGGCCTCCCCCAAGAGACCCAGTACTTC

V: TRBV9
size: once
D: -
J: TRBJ2-2
CDR3: CASSAAGSGELFF
DNA: TGTGCCAGCAGCGCCGCTGGCTCCGGGGAGCTGTTTTTT

V: TRBV5-6
size: few
D: -
J: TRBJ1-2
CDR3: CASSPGALAYGYTF
DNA: TGTGCCAGCAGCCCAGGGGCCCTGGCCTATGGCTACACCTTC

V: TRBV9
size: few
D: TRBD2
J: TRBJ2-3
CDR3: CASSVASSGGADTQYF
DNA: TGTGCCAGCAGCGTAGCATCGAGCGGGGGGGCCGATACGCAGTATTTT

V: TRBV6-1
size: -
D: -
J: TRBJ1-3
CDR3: CACSASSAFSGNTIYF
DNA: TGTGCCTGCAGTGCTTCTAGCGCTTTCTCTGGAAACACCATATATTTT